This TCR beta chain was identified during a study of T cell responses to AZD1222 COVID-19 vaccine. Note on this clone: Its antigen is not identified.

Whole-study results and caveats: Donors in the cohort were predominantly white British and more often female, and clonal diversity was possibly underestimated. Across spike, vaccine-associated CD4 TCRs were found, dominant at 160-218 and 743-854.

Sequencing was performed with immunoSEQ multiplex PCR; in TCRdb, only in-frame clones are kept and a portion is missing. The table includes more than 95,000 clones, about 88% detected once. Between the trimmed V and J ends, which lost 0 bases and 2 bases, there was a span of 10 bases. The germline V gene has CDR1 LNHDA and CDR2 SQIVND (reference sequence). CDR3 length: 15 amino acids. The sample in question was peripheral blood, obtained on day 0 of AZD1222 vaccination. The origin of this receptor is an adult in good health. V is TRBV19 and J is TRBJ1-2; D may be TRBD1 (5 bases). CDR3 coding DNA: TGTGCCAGTAGTATAGATCAAGACAGAAACTATGGCTACACCTTC. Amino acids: CASSIDQDRNYGYTF.